This TCR beta chain comes out of a study of blood T cell repertoires in COVID-19. For the study at large: The United States, Italy and Spain were the sources of the acute and convalescent COVID-19 samples. In each case, the material was cDNA or gDNA derived from T cells, B-cell-depleted T cells, or PBMCs.

As handled by the study authors: Nucleated cell counts were estimated from reference gene primer amplification. Generated by immunoSEQ multiplex PCR, the TCRdb table keeps only in-frame clones and is missing some. Clonal size and the V and J genes are those of that table, whereas D and trimming came from the DNA. The table has about 170,000 clones, approximately 77% seen once; the top ten hold about 11%. Deletions cut 4 bases from V and 0 bases from J, with 10 bases between. CDR3 length: 15 residues. The germline V gene encodes CDR1 ENHRY and CDR2 SYGVKD. The clonotype originates from a woman at least 80 years old with active or convalescent COVID-19. The specimen was peripheral blood. The J gene is TRBJ2-1, the V gene TRBV10-3, with a tentative D call TRBD2 (5 bases). This chain's CDR3 is CAISGWESSYNEQFF. The CDR3 DNA sequence: TGTGCCATCAGTGGGTGGGAGAGCTCCTACAATGAGCAGTTCTTC.